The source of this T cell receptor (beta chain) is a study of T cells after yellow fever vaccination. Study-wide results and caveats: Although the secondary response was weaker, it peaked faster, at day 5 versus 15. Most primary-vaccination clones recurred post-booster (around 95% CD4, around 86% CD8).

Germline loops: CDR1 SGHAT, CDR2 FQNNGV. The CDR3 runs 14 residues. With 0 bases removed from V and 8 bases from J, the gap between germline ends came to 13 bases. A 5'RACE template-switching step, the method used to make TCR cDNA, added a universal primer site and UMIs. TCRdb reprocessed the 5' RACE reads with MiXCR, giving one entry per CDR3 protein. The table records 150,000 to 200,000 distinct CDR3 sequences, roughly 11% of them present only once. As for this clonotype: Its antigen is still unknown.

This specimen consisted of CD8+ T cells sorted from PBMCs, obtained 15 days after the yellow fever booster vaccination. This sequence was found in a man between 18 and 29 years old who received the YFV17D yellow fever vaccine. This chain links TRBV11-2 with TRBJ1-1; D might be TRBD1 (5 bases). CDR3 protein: CASSLDIPGPEAFF. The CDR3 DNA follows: TGTGCCAGCAGCTTAGATATTCCAGGGCCCGAAGCTTTCTTT.